This TCR beta chain was captured by sequencing in a study of shared clonotypes between healthy human individuals. About this clone: Its target is not known. Within the sample, other DNA sequences also encode this same CDR3.

Study-wide results and limits: Larger estimated richness was generally seen in naive subsets than in memory subsets. In a handful of donors, around 5% of naive CD4 clonotypes appeared in common.

Using 200 ng DNA, tens of thousands of T cell genomes, the sorted-subset replicate PCRs were run. Using immunoSEQ multiplex PCR, the repertoire was profiled, and TCRdb retains in-frame clones only, with some absent. This sample has about 2.4 million clones, with 93% found just once. The study enrolled healthy HIV-negative adults without recent acute infections or vaccinations as donors. The CDR3 has 13 residues. Trimming shortened V by 0 bases and J by 3 bases, and 4 bases separated the two germline ends. CDR1 SGHAT and CDR2 FQNNGV come from the germline V gene. The chain uses TRBV11-2 and TRBJ2-3, with D unresolved. This clonotype was obtained from a man between 18 and 35 years old in good health. Some clones in this sample may be carry-over from other donors' samples. Specimen: naive CD4+ T cells from PBMCs. Subset in this sample: CD45RA+ positively selected. The CDR3 loop is CASSLEVTDTQYF. Here the CDR3 DNA reads TGTGCCAGCAGCTTAGAGGTTACAGATACGCAGTATTTT.